This T cell receptor beta chain emerged from a study of T cells in tuberculosis. Across the whole study: T cells were selected with CD1B tetramers loaded with glucose monomycolate.

After thawing and overnight rest, PBMC were stained with GMM-loaded CD1B tetramer, viability dye and anti-CD3 for sorting. CD1B tetramers were loaded with Rhodococcus equi-derived C32 glucose monomycolate. Notes on the study in general: Some low-affinity tetramer-binding T cells may be absent from this sample.

Per germline, CDR1 LGHNA and CDR2 YSLEER. The CDR3 totals 15 residues. The table lists this clone with a count of one. Mismatch with germline at one junction end may stem from a read error. Libraries were prepared by immunoSEQ multiplex PCR; TCRdb keeps only in-frame clonotypes and omits some of them. The sample lists approximately 88,000 clones; roughly 93% were seen once. The source of this sequence is an adult woman with latent tuberculosis. The chain uses TRBV4-3 and TRBJ1-2, with D tentatively TRBD1 (5 bases). Material: CD1b-GMM tetramer-negative cells sorted from PBMCs. The CDR3 DNA reads as TGCGCCAGCAGCCAAGATAGTGGAGGGGCTGATGGCCACACCTTC. It codes for CASSQDSGGADGHTF.